One sample yielded the 20 T cell receptor beta chains listed below, sequenced in a study of cytomegalovirus exposure and HLA in healthy donors (dated by TCRdb to the late 2010s). The receptor library was made with the immunoSEQ multiplex PCR assay. A mixture of 60 forward primers for TCR Vbeta segments and 13 reverse primers for TCR Jbeta segments was used in the multiplex PCR. TCRdb provides this immuneACCESS table in a form limited to in-frame rearrangements. Some clones are lacking; in checked studies, under half of them reflect an unresolved V gene, and why the rest are absent is not known. The sample data list about 140,000 clones, and roughly three quarters of these were observed just once. Of the sample, roughly 2.9% is held by the ten largest clones. The sequencing input was PBMCs. Receptors originate from a female donor in good health and CMV-seronegative.

The genes are TRBV4-3 and TRBJ2-1; 14 bases match TRBD2. The germline V gene has CDR1 LGHNA and CDR2 YSLEER. CDR3 length: 15 residues. With V trimmed by 3 bases and J by 8 bases, 3 bases remained unmatched. The CDR3: CASSQGLAGVYEQFF. The DNA for the CDR3 is TGCGCCAGCAGCCAGGGACTAGCGGGGGTTTATGAGCAGTTCTTC.

This clone was counted between two and nine times. V and J are TRBV5-1 and TRBJ1-2; 11 nucleotides match TRBD1. Trimming removed 4 bases from V and 5 bases from J; junction bases left unmatched: 4. This CDR3 contains 14 residues. Germline V gives CDR1 SGHRS, CDR2 YFSETQ. The CDR3 DNA is TGCGCCAGCAGCCCGGACAGGGGGCTGTATGGCTACACCTTC. Translating gives CASSPDRGLYGYTF.

Only one count was recorded for this clone. The chain couples TRBV6-6 to TRBJ1-6; 8 nucleotides align to TRBD1. Trimming cost V 11 bases and J 12 bases; bases outside gene matches: 9. This CDR3 comprises 12 residues. The germline gives CDR1 MNHNY, CDR2 SVGAGI (reference sequence). CDR3 coding DNA: TGTGCCGGAGGACAGGGACGAGGACCCCTCCACTTT. Amino acids: CAGGQGRGPLHF.

The chain links TRBV7-9 to TRBJ2-4; 7 bases are shared with TRBD1. Germline V CDR1 and CDR2: SEHNR, FQNEAQ (reference sequence). The CDR3 loop spans 15 amino acids. With 4 bases clipped from V and 1 base from J, the junction kept 4 bases outside the gene matches. For the CDR3, the DNA is TGTGCCAGCAGCTCCAGGGGGTCGGCCAAAAACATTCAGTACTTC. Translated: CASSSRGSAKNIQYF. The variable domain in full, with the rest retrieved from reference TRBV7-9 and TRBJ2-4, is DTGVSQNPRHKITKRGQNVTFRCDPISEHNRLYWYRQTLGQGPEFLTYFQNEAQLEKSRLLSDRFSAERPKGSFSTLEIQRTEQGDSAMYLCASSSRGSAKNIQYFGAGTRLSVL.

This clone is a singleton in its sample. The rearrangement links TRBV28 to TRBJ2-3; tentatively, D is TRBD2 (7 bases). Trimming removed 2 bases at V and 1 base at J, with 13 bases between. The CDR3 is 16 amino acids. Germline loops: CDR1 MDHEN, CDR2 SYDVKM. Here the CDR3 DNA reads TGTGCCAGCAGTTTACGGGGGGCACGAGGCACAGATACGCAGTATTTT. Residues: CASSLRGARGTDTQYF. Full variable domain (remainder filled in from reference TRBV28 and TRBJ2-3): DVKVTQSSRYLVKRTGEKVFLECVQDMDHENMFWYRQDPGLGLRLIYFSYDVKMKEKGDIPEGYSVSREKKERFSLILESASTNQTSMYLCASSLRGARGTDTQYFGPGTRLTVL.

The V call is TRBV7-3, the J call TRBJ2-1; possibly TRBD2 for D (5 bases). Trimming stripped 2 bases from V and 8 bases from J, with 13 bases between. Germline V gives CDR1 SGHTA, CDR2 FQGTGA. There are 14 residues in the CDR3. Written as DNA, the CDR3 is TGTGCCAGCAGCTTAGCGGGTAACCGGGATGAGCAGTTCTTC. Translated: CASSLAGNRDEQFF.

This clone appeared a single time. V and J are TRBV5-6 and TRBJ1-6; 9 bases align to TRBD1. CDR1 and CDR2 (germline): SGHDT, YYEEEE. The CDR3 runs to 13 residues. V was pared by 5 bases and J by 13 bases, with 7 bases of the junction left unmatched. CDR3 DNA sequence: TGTGCCAGCAGACAGGGGGCTGGCATTCCCCTCCACTTT. Residues: CASRQGAGIPLHF.

As to this clone: Other DNA sequences in the sample encode the same CDR3. The J gene is TRBJ1-5, the V gene TRBV5-5; D unclear. The CDR3 has 16 residues. Deletions cut 4 bases from V and 0 bases from J, with 14 bases between. Germline V gene lookup returns CDR1 SGHKS and CDR2 YYEKEE (reference sequence). CDR3 bases: TGTGCCAGCAGCCCCGGACTAGTCAGTAGCAATCAGCCCCAGCATTTT. Encoded protein: CASSPGLVSSNQPQHF.

This sequence joins TRBV4-1 and TRBJ1-4; weak D call: TRBD1 (6 bases). The CDR3 extends over 15 amino acids. The V gene's germline CDR1 is MGHRA and CDR2 YSYEKL. Trimming shortened V by 7 bases and J by 8 bases, and 20 bases separated the two germline ends. CDR3 nucleotides: TGCGCCAGCACCTCACGATTGGGACATCGGGAAAAACTGTTTTTT. The encoded protein is CASTSRLGHREKLFF.

The chain recombines TRBV19 with TRBJ1-6; 8 bases are shared with TRBD1. Germline V gives CDR1 LNHDA, CDR2 SQIVND (reference sequence). The CDR3 is 15 residues long. V lost 8 bases to trimming and J lost 0 bases; unmatched junction nucleotides: 3. The chain's CDR3 is CASRQGTSYNSPLHF. The CDR3, as DNA: TGTGCCAGTCGACAGGGGACCTCCTATAATTCACCCCTCCACTTT.

This chain links TRBV5-1 with TRBJ1-6, with D perhaps TRBD1 (5 bases). Germline assignment: CDR1 SGHRS and CDR2 YFSETQ. Trimming took off 2 bases at V and 4 bases at J, with 10 bases between the two ends. The CDR3 contains 15 residues. The CDR3, as DNA: TGCGCCAGCAGCTTTTCAGGGAAGTATAATTCACCCCTCCACTTT. Protein product: CASSFSGKYNSPLHF.

The genes are TRBV28 and TRBJ2-3, with D maybe TRBD1 (6 bases). With 1 base removed from V and 2 bases from J, the gap between germline ends came to 16 bases. Germline V gene data show CDR1 as MDHEN and CDR2 as SYDVKM. CDR3 length: 17 amino acids. In DNA, the CDR3 is TGTGCCAGCAGTTTATTGCCAGGGGTTATGACCACAGATACGCAGTATTTT. Amino acids: CASSLLPGVMTTDTQYF.

The V gene is TRBV28, the J gene TRBJ2-5; 10 nucleotides line up with TRBD1. Per the germline V gene, CDR1 is MDHEN and CDR2 is SYDVKM. V dropped 2 bases and J dropped 5; count of bases not matched to a gene: 8. This CDR3 is 16 amino acids long. The CDR3 region has the DNA TGTGCCAGCAGTTTAAGGGACAGGGGATTGGAGGAGACCCAGTACTTC. Translated: CASSLRDRGLEETQYF.

This chain links TRBV5-1 with TRBJ2-3; 9 bases match TRBD2. Germline trimming cut 5 bases from V and 2 bases from J; bases unmatched to any gene: 3. The CDR3 consists of 14 residues. Germline CDR1 and CDR2: SGHRS and YFSETQ. CDR3 region: CASRSSGVTDTQYF. The CDR3 DNA reads as TGCGCCAGCAGGTCTAGCGGGGTCACAGATACGCAGTATTTT.

A note on this clone: The junction shows a germline mismatch at one end, possibly a read error. The rearrangement uses TRBV7-9 and TRBJ1-3; 9 bases line up with TRBD1. This CDR3 spans 13 amino acids. Germline CDR1 and CDR2: SEHNR and FQNEAQ (reference sequence). This CDR3 is CSSSWTGEDTIYF. In nucleotides, the CDR3 is TGTTCCAGCAGCTGGACAGGGGAAGACACCATATATTTT.

The chain's CDR3 is CASSFGQGGYGYTF. The CDR3 bases are TGTGCCAGCAGCTTCGGACAGGGGGGCTATGGCTACACCTTC. The rearrangement links TRBV7-3 to TRBJ1-2; 10 nucleotides line up with TRBD1. V dropped 3 bases and J dropped 4; count of bases not matched to a gene: 2. Per germline, CDR1 SGHTA and CDR2 FQGTGA. The CDR3 is 14 amino acids.

This clone has only one observation. This chain uses TRBV19 with TRBJ1-2; D ambiguous. This CDR3 region has 14 residues. The V and J ends lost 6 bases and 5 bases respectively, with 16 bases between them. Germline-derived CDR1 and CDR2 are LNHDA and SQIVND (reference sequence). CDR3 bases: TGTGCCAGTAGCGCTGACGGAGGAGAGTATGGCTACACCTTC. It yields the protein CASSADGGEYGYTF. The variable domain in full, with the rest retrieved from reference TRBV19 and TRBJ1-2, is DGGITQSPKYLFRKEGQNVTLSCEQNLNHDAMYWYRQDPGQGLRLIYYSQIVNDFQKGDIAEGYSVSREKKESFPLTVTSAQKNPTAFYLCASSADGGEYGYTFGSGTRLTVV.

This chain uses TRBV4-1 with TRBJ2-5; 12 bases are shared with TRBD2. The CDR3 sequence is 18 residues long. Germline trimming cut 0 bases from V and 2 bases from J; bases unmatched to any gene: 7. From germline, CDR1 is MGHRA and CDR2 YSYEKL. As DNA, the CDR3 is TGCGCCAGCAGCCAAGAGAACCTAGCGGGGGGGCGTCAAGAGACCCAGTACTTC. Translated, it gives CASSQENLAGGRQETQYF.

In the case of this clone: The same CDR3 is also encoded by other DNA sequences in this sample. V usage is TRBV6-5 and J usage is TRBJ2-3; D perhaps matches TRBD2 (6 bases). CDR3 size: 14 residues. V dropped 5 bases and J dropped 0 bases, with 9 bases sitting between them. Germline CDR1 reads MNHEY; CDR2 reads SVGAGI. This CDR3 reads CASSGGVSTDTQYF. The CDR3 nucleotides are TGTGCCAGCAGTGGCGGGGTGAGCACAGATACGCAGTATTTT.

The chain employs TRBV6-1 and TRBJ2-7; D is uncertain. Germline-derived CDR1 and CDR2 are MNHNS and SASEGT. The CDR3 contains 13 residues. The V gene lost 10 bases and the J gene lost 1 base, with 14 bases spanning the gap. The CDR3, as DNA: TGTGCCACCCTCATGGCACCGTCCTACGAGCAGTACTTC. Residues: CATLMAPSYEQYF.